This T cell receptor beta chain was profiled in a study of blood T cell repertoires in COVID-19. Trimming removed 5 bases from V and 2 bases from J, with 12 bases in between. From germline, CDR1 is PRHDT and CDR2 FYEKMQ (reference sequence). CDR3 length equals 14 residues. This clone was recorded once. Per the study methods: Reference gene primer amplification gave nucleated cell count estimates. Here immunoSEQ multiplex PCR was the method, and the copy in TCRdb shows in-frame clones only, minus some. V and J calls plus clone size are reproduced from that table; the DNA served to infer D and trimming. The sample yields 150,000 to 200,000 clones, approximately 86% seen once.

V and J are TRBV13 and TRBJ1-1; TRBD1 is a possible D gene (5 bases). The clonotype originates from a woman older than 75 in a cohort sampled during active or convalescent COVID-19. The sample comprised peripheral blood. The CDR3 DNA reads TGTGCCAGCAGCCTCGACAGATACAACACTGAAGCTTTCTTT. Amino acid sequence: CASSLDRYNTEAFF. The full variable domain, in which reference TRBV13 and TRBJ1-1 provide the parts outside the CDR3, is AAGVIQSPRHLIKEKRETATLKCYPIPRHDTVYWYQQGPGQDPQFLISFYEKMQSDKGSIPDRFSAQQFSDYHSELNMSSLELGDSALYFCASSLDRYNTEAFFGQGTRLTVV.